The present entry profiles one T cell receptor (beta chain) with its context. Its target is unknown. These data are taken from a study of T cell responses to AZD1222 COVID-19 vaccine. The CDR3 has 14 amino acids. CDR1 and CDR2 from the germline V gene are GTSNPN and SVGIG (reference sequence). The V and J ends lost 0 bases and 1 base respectively, with 9 bases between them. Study-wide points: There were mostly white British donors and more females than males, and clonal diversity was possibly underestimated.

The repertoire was sequenced with immunoSEQ multiplex PCR; TCRdb's copy has only in-frame clones and lacks some. Of fewer than 150,000 clones listed, about 91% were seen once; the top ten hold roughly 3.8%. V usage is TRBV30 and J usage is TRBJ1-1, with D perhaps matching TRBD1 (6 bases). Sequences were derived from peripheral blood, sampled on day 0 of AZD1222 vaccination. The TCR was taken from an adult in good health. As DNA, the CDR3 is TGTGCCTGGAGTGTATTGGGGGCGAACACTGAAGCTTTCTTT. This translates into CAWSVLGANTEAFF.